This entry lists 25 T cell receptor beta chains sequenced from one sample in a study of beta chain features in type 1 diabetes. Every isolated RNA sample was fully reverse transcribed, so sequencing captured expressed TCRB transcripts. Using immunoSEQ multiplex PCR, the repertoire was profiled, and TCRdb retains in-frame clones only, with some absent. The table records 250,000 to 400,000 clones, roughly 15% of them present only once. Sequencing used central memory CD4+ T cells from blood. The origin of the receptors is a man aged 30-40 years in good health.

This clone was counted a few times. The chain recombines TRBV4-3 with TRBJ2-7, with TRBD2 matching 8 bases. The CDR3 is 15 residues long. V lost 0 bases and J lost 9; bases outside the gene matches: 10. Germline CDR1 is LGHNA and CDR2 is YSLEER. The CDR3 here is CASSQDLRGGLGQYF. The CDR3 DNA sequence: TGCGCCAGCAGCCAAGATTTACGGGGGGGCCTAGGGCAGTACTTC.

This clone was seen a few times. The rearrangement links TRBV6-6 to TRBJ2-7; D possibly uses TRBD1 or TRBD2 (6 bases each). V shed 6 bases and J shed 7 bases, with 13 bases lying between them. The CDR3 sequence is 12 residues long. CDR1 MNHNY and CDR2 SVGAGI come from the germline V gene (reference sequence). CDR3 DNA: TGTGCCAGCAGAGGGGGGTCGAGGGAGCAGTACTTC. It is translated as CASRGGSREQYF.

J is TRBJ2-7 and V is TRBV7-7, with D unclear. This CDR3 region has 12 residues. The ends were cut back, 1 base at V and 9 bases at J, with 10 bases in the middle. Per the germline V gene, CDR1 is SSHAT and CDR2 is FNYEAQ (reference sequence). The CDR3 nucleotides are TGTGCCAGCAGCTTAGACAGTTTATGGCAGTACTTC. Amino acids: CASSLDSLWQYF.

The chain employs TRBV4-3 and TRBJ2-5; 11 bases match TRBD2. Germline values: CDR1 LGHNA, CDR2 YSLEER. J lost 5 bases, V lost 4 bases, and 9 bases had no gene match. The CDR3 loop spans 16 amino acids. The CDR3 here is CASSPYIAGGQETQYF. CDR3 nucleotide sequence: TGCGCCAGCAGCCCGTACATAGCGGGGGGGCAGGAGACCCAGTACTTC.

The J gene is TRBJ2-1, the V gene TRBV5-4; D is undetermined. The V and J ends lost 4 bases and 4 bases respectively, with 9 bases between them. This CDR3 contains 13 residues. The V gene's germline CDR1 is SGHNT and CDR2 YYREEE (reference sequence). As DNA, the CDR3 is TGTGCCAGCAGCGTCACAGAATACAATGAGCAGTTCTTC. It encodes CASSVTEYNEQFF.

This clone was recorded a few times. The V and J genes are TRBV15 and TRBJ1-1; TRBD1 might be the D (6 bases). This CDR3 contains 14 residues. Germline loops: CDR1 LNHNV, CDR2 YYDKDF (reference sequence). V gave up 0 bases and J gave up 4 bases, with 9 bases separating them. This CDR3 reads CATSRDTGSTEAFF. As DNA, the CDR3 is TGTGCCACCAGCAGAGACACAGGGAGCACTGAAGCTTTCTTT.

The CDR3 sequence: CASRGSYNSPLHF. The CDR3, as DNA: TGTGCCAGCAGGGGCTCCTATAATTCACCCCTCCACTTT. The gene calls are TRBV5-6 and TRBJ1-6; D unresolved. CDR1 and CDR2 from the germline V gene are SGHDT and YYEEEE. This CDR3 has 13 amino acids. Trimming removed 5 bases from V and 0 bases from J, with 3 bases in between.

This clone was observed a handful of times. CDR3 residues: CASSPPRDQETQYF. As DNA, the CDR3 is TGTGCCAGCAGCCCTCCTAGGGATCAAGAGACCCAGTACTTC. The V and J genes are TRBV6-1 and TRBJ2-5; D not resolved. Trimming took off 6 bases at V and 2 bases at J, with 13 bases between the two ends. CDR1 is MNHNS and CDR2 is SASEGT in the germline V gene. The CDR3 contains 14 residues.

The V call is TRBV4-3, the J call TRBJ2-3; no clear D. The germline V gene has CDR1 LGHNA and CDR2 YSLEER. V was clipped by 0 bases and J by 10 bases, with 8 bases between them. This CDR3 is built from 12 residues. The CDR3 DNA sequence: TGCGCCAGCAGCCAAGACAGGACCGCGCAGTATTTT. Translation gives CASSQDRTAQYF.

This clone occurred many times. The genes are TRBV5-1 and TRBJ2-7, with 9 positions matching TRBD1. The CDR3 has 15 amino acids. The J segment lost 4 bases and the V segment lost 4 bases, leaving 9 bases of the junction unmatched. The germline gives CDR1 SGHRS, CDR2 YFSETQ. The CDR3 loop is CASSHSDRGFYEQYF. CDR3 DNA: TGCGCCAGCAGCCACTCAGACAGGGGGTTTTACGAGCAGTACTTC. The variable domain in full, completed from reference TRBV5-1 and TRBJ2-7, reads KAGVTQTPRYLIKTRGQQVTLSCSPISGHRSVSWYQQTPGQGLQFLFEYFSETQRNKGNFPGRFSGRQFSNSRSEMNVSTLELGDSALYLCASSHSDRGFYEQYFGPGTRLTVT.

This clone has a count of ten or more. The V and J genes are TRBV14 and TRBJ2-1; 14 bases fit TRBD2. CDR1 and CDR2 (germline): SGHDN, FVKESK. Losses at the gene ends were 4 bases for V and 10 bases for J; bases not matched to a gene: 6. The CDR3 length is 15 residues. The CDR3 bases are TGTGCCAGCAGCCCGACTGGGACTAGCGGGAGCGAGCAGTTCTTC. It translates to CASSPTGTSGSEQFF.

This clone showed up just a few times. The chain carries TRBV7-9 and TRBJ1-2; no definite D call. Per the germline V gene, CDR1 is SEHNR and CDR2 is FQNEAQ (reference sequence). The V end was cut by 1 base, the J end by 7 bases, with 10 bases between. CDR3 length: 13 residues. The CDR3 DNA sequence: TGTGCCAGCAGCTTAGGCGAGGGCGGTGGCTACACCTTC. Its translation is CASSLGEGGGYTF.

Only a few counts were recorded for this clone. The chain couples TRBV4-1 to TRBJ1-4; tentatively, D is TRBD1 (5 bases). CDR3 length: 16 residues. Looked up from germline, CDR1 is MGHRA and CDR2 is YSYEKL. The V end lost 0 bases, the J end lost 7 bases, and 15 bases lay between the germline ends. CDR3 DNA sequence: TGCGCCAGCAGCCAAGATTGGGCAGGGAGTGGTGAAAAACTGTTTTTT. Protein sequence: CASSQDWAGSGEKLFF.

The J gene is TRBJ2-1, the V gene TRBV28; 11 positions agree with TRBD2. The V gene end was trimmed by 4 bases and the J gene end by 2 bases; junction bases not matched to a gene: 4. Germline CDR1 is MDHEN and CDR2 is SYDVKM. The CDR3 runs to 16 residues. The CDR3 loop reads CASSSPSGRTYNEQFF. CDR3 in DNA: TGTGCCAGCAGTTCTCCTAGCGGGAGGACCTACAATGAGCAGTTCTTC. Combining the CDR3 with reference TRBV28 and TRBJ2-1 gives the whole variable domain DVKVTQSSRYLVKRTGEKVFLECVQDMDHENMFWYRQDPGLGLRLIYFSYDVKMKEKGDIPEGYSVSREKKERFSLILESASTNQTSMYLCASSSPSGRTYNEQFFGPGTRLTVL.

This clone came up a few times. CDR3 amino acids: CASSEFRDHPSEQYF. As DNA, the CDR3 is TGTGCCAGCAGTGAATTCAGGGACCATCCATCCGAGCAGTACTTC. The chain links TRBV25-1 to TRBJ2-7; D is perhaps TRBD1 or TRBD2 (5 bases each). Germline V gene lookup returns CDR1 MGHDK and CDR2 SYGVNS. V dropped 1 base and J dropped 6 bases, with 16 bases sitting between them. This CDR3 region has 15 residues.

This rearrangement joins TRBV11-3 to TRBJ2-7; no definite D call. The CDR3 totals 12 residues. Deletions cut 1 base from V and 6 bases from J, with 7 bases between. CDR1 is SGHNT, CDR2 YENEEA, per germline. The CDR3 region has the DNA TGTGCCAGCAGCTTAGGCGCTTCCGAGCAGTACTTC. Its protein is CASSLGASEQYF. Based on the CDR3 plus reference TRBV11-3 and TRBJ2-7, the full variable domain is EAGVVQSPRYKIIEKKQPVAFWCNPISGHNTLYWYLQNLGQGPELLIRYENEEAVDDSQLPKDRFSAERLKGVDSTLKIQPAELGDSAVYLCASSLGASEQYFGPGTRLTVT.

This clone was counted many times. CDR3 amino acids: CASSTRTSFQFF. In DNA, the CDR3 is TGTGCCAGCAGTACCCGGACTAGTTTTCAGTTCTTC. V usage is TRBV2 and J usage is TRBJ2-1; 7 nucleotides line up with TRBD2. The CDR3 runs to 12 residues. The germline CDR1 and CDR2 sequences are SNHLY and FYNNEI. V trimming: 5 bases; J trimming: 13 bases; junction bases outside the gene matches: 8.

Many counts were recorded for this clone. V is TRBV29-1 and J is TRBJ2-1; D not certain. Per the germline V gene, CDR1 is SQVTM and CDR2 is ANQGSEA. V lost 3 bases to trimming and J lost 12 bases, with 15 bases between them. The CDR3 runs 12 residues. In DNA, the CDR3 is TGCAGCGTTGACGTGGGGAACCCGGGGCAGTTCTTC. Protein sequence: CSVDVGNPGQFF.

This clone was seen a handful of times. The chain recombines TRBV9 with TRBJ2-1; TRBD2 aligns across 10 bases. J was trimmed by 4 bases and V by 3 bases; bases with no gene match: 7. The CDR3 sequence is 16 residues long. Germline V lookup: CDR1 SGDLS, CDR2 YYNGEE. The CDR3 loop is CASSGHLAGEYNEQFF. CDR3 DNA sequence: TGTGCCAGCAGCGGTCATCTAGCGGGGGAGTACAATGAGCAGTTCTTC.

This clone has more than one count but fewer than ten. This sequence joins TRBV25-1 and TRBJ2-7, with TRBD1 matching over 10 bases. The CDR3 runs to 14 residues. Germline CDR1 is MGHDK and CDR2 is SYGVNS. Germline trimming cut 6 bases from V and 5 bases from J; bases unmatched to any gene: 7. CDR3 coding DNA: TGTGCCAGCAGAAAGACAGGGGGCCACCACGAGCAGTACTTC. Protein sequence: CASRKTGGHHEQYF.

The CDR3 reads CASNTGLATDTQYF. The CDR3 region has the DNA TGTGCCAGCAACACCGGACTAGCAACAGATACGCAGTATTTT. The chain carries TRBV2 and TRBJ2-3, with 8 bases lining up with TRBD2. Germline assignment: CDR1 SNHLY and CDR2 FYNNEI. The CDR3 consists of 14 residues. With V trimmed by 7 bases and J by 3 bases, 6 bases remained unmatched.

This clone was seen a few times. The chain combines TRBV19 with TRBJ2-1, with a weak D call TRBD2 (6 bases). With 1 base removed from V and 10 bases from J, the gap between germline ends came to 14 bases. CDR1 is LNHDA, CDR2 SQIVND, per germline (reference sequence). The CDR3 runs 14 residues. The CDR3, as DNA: TGTGCCAGTAGTATAGGGGCGGGGCGCAGGGAGCAGTTCTTC. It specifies CASSIGAGRREQFF.

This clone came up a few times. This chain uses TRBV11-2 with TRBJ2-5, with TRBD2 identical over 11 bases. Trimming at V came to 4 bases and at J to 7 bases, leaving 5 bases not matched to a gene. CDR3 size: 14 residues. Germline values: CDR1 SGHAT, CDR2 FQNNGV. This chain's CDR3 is CASSSIAGGGTQYF. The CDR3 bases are TGTGCCAGCAGCTCTATAGCGGGAGGGGGGACCCAGTACTTC.

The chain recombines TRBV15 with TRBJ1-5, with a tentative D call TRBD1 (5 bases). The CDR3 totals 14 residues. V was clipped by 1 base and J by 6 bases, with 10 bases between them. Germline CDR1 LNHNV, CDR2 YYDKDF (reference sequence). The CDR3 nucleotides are TGTGCCACCAGCAGAGCACAGGCTATTCAGCCCCAGCATTTT. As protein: CATSRAQAIQPQHF. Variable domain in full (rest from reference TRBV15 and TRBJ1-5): DAMVIQNPRYQVTQFGKPVTLSCSQTLNHNVMYWYQQKSSQAPKLLFHYYDKDFNNEADTPDNFQSRRPNTSFCFLDIRSPGLGDTAMYLCATSRAQAIQPQHFGDGTRLSIL.

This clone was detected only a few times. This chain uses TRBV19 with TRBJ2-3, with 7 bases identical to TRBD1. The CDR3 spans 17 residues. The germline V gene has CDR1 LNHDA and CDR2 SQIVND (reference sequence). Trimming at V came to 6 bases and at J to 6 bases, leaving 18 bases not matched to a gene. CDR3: CASRRGQQNPGVDTQYF. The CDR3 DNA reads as TGTGCCAGTAGAAGGGGACAGCAAAACCCCGGGGTGGATACGCAGTATTTT.